These T cell receptor beta chains were read from a single sample in a study of a mutant IDH1 vaccine in newly diagnosed glioma. No antigens are known for them. TCRdb keeps only in-frame clones here, not all; method: immunoSEQ multiplex PCR. The sample consists of over 60,000 clones, approximately 90% of them appearing once. The sequencing used PBMCs, collected from a glioma patient whose treatment included an IDH1 peptide vaccine. The receptors shown here come from a man between 40 and 49 years old with glioma. Both conserved end residues are part of each CDR3.

V: TRBV7-9
J: TRBJ2-5
CDR3: CASSLVGGNGETQYF

V: TRBV7-3
J: TRBJ1-1
CDR3: CASSTTYRGAEAFF

V: TRBV21-1
J: TRBJ2-1
CDR3: CASSKRTSGGEQFF

V: TRBV6-5
J: TRBJ2-2
CDR3: CASSYDSGTGELFF

V: TRBV19
J: TRBJ2-2
CDR3: CASSNVVGRELFF

V: TRBV7-2
J: TRBJ2-7
CDR3: CASSLAGRPYEQYF

V: TRBV27
J: TRBJ2-7
CDR3: CASSLWGLAEPYEQYF

V: TRBV2
J: TRBJ1-1
CDR3: CASSERQLNTEAFF

V: TRBV5-1
J: TRBJ1-1
CDR3: CASSWGPGGEYTEAFF

V: TRBV21-1
J: TRBJ1-3
CDR3: CASSITEPTSGNTIYF

V: TRBV5-1
J: TRBJ1-3
CDR3: CASSLQGRSGNTIYF

V: TRBV10-3
J: TRBJ2-2
CDR3: CAIRRTSGSSDTGELFF

V: TRBV27
J: TRBJ2-2
CDR3: CASSLEGRALFF

V: TRBV5-1
J: TRBJ2-2
CDR3: CASSLLPGTNTGELFF

V: TRBV19
J: TRBJ1-1
CDR3: CASSAGTEGTEAFF

V: TRBV5-6
J: TRBJ2-1
CDR3: CASSLGQGGEQFF

V: TRBV5-4
J: TRBJ2-3
CDR3: CASSPMTGGFGTDTQYF

V: TRBV28
J: TRBJ2-3
CDR3: CASSPRTGPSTDTQYF

V: TRBV6-1
J: TRBJ2-1
CDR3: CASQRVTGNEQFF

V: TRBV2
J: TRBJ1-4
CDR3: CASSRLPVGQGNEKLFF

V: TRBV5-1
J: TRBJ2-6
CDR3: CASSLSTGQTGANVLTF

V: TRBV5-4
J: TRBJ2-3
CDR3: CASSTSGGKDTQYF

V: TRBV6-6
J: TRBJ2-7
CDR3: CASNGPFERAYEQYF

V: TRBV6-1
J: TRBJ1-6
CDR3: CASSEKEFSPLHF

V: TRBV7-2
J: TRBJ2-5
CDR3: CASSPSGATPREQYF

V: TRBV7-6
J: TRBJ2-5
CDR3: CASSFLQADNRETQYF

V: TRBV12-5
J: TRBJ1-1
CDR3: CASGVALDTEAFF

V: TRBV7-3
J: TRBJ2-7
CDR3: CASSFGRELSYEQYF

V: TRBV15
J: TRBJ2-7
CDR3: CATSRNRDPSYAQYF